These 3 T cell receptor beta chains share one sample of origin, sequenced in a study of blood T cell repertoires in COVID-19. Sequenced by immunoSEQ multiplex PCR; TCRdb stores in-frame clones only, minus some. The profile shows around 130,000 clones, 85% to 90% of them singletons. Sequenced material: peripheral blood. The receptors were sampled from a woman over 75 with acute or convalescent COVID-19.

This chain connects TRBV7-3 to TRBJ2-5; tentative D call: TRBD1 (5 bases). CDR3 length: 15 residues. Per the germline V gene, CDR1 is SGHTA and CDR2 is FQGTGA. Trimming stripped 3 bases from V and 1 base from J, with 12 bases between. The CDR3 nucleotides read TGTGCCAGCAGCTTGGGTATGACAGCCCAAGAGACCCAGTACTTC. As protein: CASSLGMTAQETQYF.

The V gene is TRBV5-1, the J gene TRBJ1-4; 9 nucleotides match TRBD1. With V trimmed by 4 bases and J by 3 bases, 4 bases remained unmatched. CDR3 length: 15 amino acids. Germline V gene data show CDR1 as SGHRS and CDR2 as YFSETQ. The chain's CDR3 is CASSQGQGANEKLFF. CDR3 nucleotide sequence: TGCGCCAGCAGCCAGGGACAGGGCGCTAATGAAAAACTGTTTTTT.

The rearrangement uses TRBV2 and TRBJ1-4; tentatively, D is TRBD1 (5 bases). CDR1 is SNHLY, CDR2 FYNNEI, per germline. V gave up 5 bases and J gave up 12 bases, with 13 bases separating them. This CDR3 contains 12 residues. The CDR3 nucleotides read TGTGCCAGCAGTACCGAAGGGGTAGAACTGTTTTTT. It translates to CASSTEGVELFF.